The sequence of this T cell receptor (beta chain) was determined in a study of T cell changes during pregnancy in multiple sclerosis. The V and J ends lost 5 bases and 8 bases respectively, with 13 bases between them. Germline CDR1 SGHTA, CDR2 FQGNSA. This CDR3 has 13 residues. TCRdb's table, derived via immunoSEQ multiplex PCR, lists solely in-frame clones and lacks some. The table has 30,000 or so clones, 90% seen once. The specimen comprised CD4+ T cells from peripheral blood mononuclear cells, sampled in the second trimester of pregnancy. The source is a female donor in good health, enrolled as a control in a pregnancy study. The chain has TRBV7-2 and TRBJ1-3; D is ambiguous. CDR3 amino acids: CASSLREGDTIYF. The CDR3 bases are TGTGCCAGCAGCCTTCGAGAGGGTGACACCATATATTTT.